The sequence of this TCR beta chain was determined in a study of Ad26.COV2.S vaccination and SARS-CoV-2 variants. Looking at the study overall: Enrolled in COV1001, the donor was in the Ad26.COV2.S trial arm, which received the vaccine. Each vaccinee took Ad26.COV2.S intramuscularly, once or twice 56 days apart.

This clone has a handful of counts. The antigen remains undetermined. Trimming removed 11 bases from V and 0 bases from J, with 20 bases in between. CDR3 size: 15 residues. In germline, CDR1 is WSHSY, CDR2 SAAADI. TCRdb's copy holds only in-frame clones and misses some; the assay was immunoSEQ multiplex PCR. The sample includes some 640,000 clones, 89% of them seen just once. Whole-study findings and limits: Spike-specific TCR breadth was greater after Ad26.COV2.S than placebo. Estimates derived from TCR breadth and depth analyses may have underestimated total T cell responses.

Treatment: some 20 received Ad26.COV2.S at low or high dose, single or two shots; 5 received placebo; per-sample allocation not given. Repertoires come from day 63 after the first vaccine or placebo injection. This specimen was peripheral blood, taken in a trial of Ad26.COV2.S vaccine versus placebo. The receptor was derived from a person between 18 and 59 years old who received the Ad26.COV2.S COVID-19 vaccine or a placebo. This rearrangement joins TRBV10-2 to TRBJ2-7; D may be TRBD1 or TRBD2 (5 bases each). This CDR3 is CAGPYGASSSYEQYF. The CDR3 region has the DNA TGCGCCGGGCCTTACGGGGCCTCTAGCTCCTACGAGCAGTACTTC.